Presented here are 16 T cell receptor beta chains from one specimen sequenced in a study of blood T cell repertoires in COVID-19. The protocol was immunoSEQ multiplex PCR, while the TCRdb copy is restricted to in-frame clones and leaves out a portion. The profile shows roughly 110,000 clones, 75% to 85% of them singletons. Sample: peripheral blood. The receptor set was obtained from an elderly man with COVID-19, enrolled during active disease.

The chain links TRBV7-6 to TRBJ2-7; 13 bases map to TRBD2. V shed 5 bases, J shed 3 bases, and the junction held 4 bases outside the gene matches. This CDR3 comprises 15 residues. Germline CDR1 reads SGHVS; CDR2 reads FNYEAQ. The CDR3, as DNA: TGTGCCAGCAGCCCGCGGACTAGCGGGAGCTACGAGCAGTACTTC. This codes for CASSPRTSGSYEQYF. Supplemented by reference TRBV7-6 and TRBJ2-7, the full variable domain reads GAGVSQSPRYKVTKRGQDVALRCDPISGHVSLYWYRQALGQGPEFLTYFNYEAQQDKSGLPNDRFSAERPEGSISTLTIQRTEQRDSAMYRCASSPRTSGSYEQYFGPGTRLTVT.

As regards this clone: The identical CDR3 is also encoded by other nucleotide sequences in the sample. The chain uses TRBV9 and TRBJ1-2; no firm D call. The V and J ends lost 2 bases and 3 bases respectively, with 8 bases between them. The germline V gene has CDR1 SGDLS and CDR2 YYNGEE. This CDR3 is built from 13 residues. CDR3 amino acids: CASSVGGYYGYTF. CDR3 in DNA: TGTGCCAGCAGCGTCGGCGGGTACTATGGCTACACCTTC. The variable domain in full, with the rest retrieved from reference TRBV9 and TRBJ1-2, is DSGVTQTPKHLITATGQRVTLRCSPRSGDLSVYWYQQSLDQGLQFLIQYYNGEERAKGNILERFSAQQFPDLHSELNLSSLELGDSALYFCASSVGGYYGYTFGSGTRLTVV.

The rearrangement joins TRBV18 to TRBJ2-3; D is unclear. CDR1 and CDR2 from the germline V gene are KGHSH and LQKENI. Trimming removed 5 bases from V and 6 bases from J, with 12 bases in between. The CDR3 spans 13 residues. DNA of the CDR3: TGTGCCAGCTCAACTTCGGTTAGCGATACGCAGTATTTT. Amino acids: CASSTSVSDTQYF.

The chain joins TRBV30 to TRBJ1-1; a possible D gene is TRBD1 (6 bases). Trimming took off 0 bases at V and 5 bases at J, with 10 bases between the two ends. Per the germline V gene, CDR1 is GTSNPN and CDR2 is SVGIG (reference sequence). The CDR3 consists of 13 residues. The CDR3 nucleotides are TGTGCCTGGAGTGTAGGGGGGGAGACTGAAGCTTTCTTT. This codes for CAWSVGGETEAFF.

The gene calls are TRBV27 and TRBJ2-5; TRBD1 agrees at 8 bases. V dropped 5 bases and J dropped 10; count of bases not matched to a gene: 6. Germline V gene lookup returns CDR1 MNHEY and CDR2 SMNVEV (reference sequence). The CDR3 contains 12 residues. DNA of the CDR3: TGTGCCAGCAGTCCGGACAGGGCGATCCAGTACTTC. Encoded protein: CASSPDRAIQYF.

The genes are TRBV6-2 or TRBV6-3 and TRBJ1-5; 10 positions agree with TRBD1. Germline-derived CDR1 and CDR2 are MNHEY and SVGEGT. V was pared by 6 bases and J by 4 bases, with 6 bases of the junction left unmatched. The CDR3 loop spans 15 amino acids. The CDR3 sequence: CASSPRDRGNQPQHF. The CDR3 DNA reads as TGTGCCAGCAGCCCCCGGGACAGGGGTAATCAGCCCCAGCATTTT.

The chain uses TRBV18 and TRBJ2-7; TRBD2 might be the D (6 bases). Trimming removed 3 bases at V and 5 bases at J, with 8 bases between. The CDR3 has 12 residues. The germline CDR1 and CDR2 sequences are KGHSH and LQKENI. CDR3 nucleotides: TGTGCCAGCTCACCGCGCGGGGACGAGCAGTACTTC. It is translated as CASSPRGDEQYF.

J is TRBJ1-3 and V is TRBV28; D unresolved. The CDR3 extends over 15 amino acids. V dropped 5 bases and J dropped 0 bases, with 11 bases sitting between them. From germline, CDR1 is MDHEN and CDR2 SYDVKM. CDR3 nucleotides: TGTGCCAGCAGTCGTTCAACATTCTCTGGAAACACCATATATTTT. As protein: CASSRSTFSGNTIYF.

The rearrangement joins TRBV10-3 to TRBJ1-1, with TRBD1 identical over 8 bases. The junction had 6 bases not matched to a gene; V was cut back by 6 bases and J by 6 bases. The CDR3 has 13 amino acids. Germline V lookup: CDR1 ENHRY, CDR2 SYGVKD. The CDR3 region has the DNA TGTGCCATCAGGGACAGGGAGGGAGCTGAAGCTTTCTTT. Its protein is CAIRDREGAEAFF.

The chain couples TRBV6-5 to TRBJ1-2; unclear D gene. The CDR3 spans 13 residues. Deletions cut 6 bases from V and 4 bases from J, with 12 bases between. Germline V gives CDR1 MNHEY, CDR2 SVGAGI. The CDR3 DNA reads TGTGCCAGCAGCCTACCAGGATTCTATGGCTACACCTTC. Its protein product is CASSLPGFYGYTF.

The CDR3 nucleotides read TGCGCCAGCAGCTGGGACAGTAGCACTGAAGCTTTCTTT. It encodes CASSWDSSTEAFF. The chain couples TRBV5-1 to TRBJ1-1, with 7 bases lining up with TRBD1. Germline-derived CDR1 and CDR2 are SGHRS and YFSETQ. V was clipped by 3 bases and J by 4 bases; unmatched bases: 3. The CDR3 has 13 amino acids.

V and J are TRBV7-6 and TRBJ2-1, with TRBD1 as a possible D gene (6 bases). CDR3 length: 15 amino acids. The germline CDR1 and CDR2 sequences are SGHVS and FNYEAQ. The V and J ends lost 1 base and 2 bases respectively, with 9 bases between them. As DNA, the CDR3 is TGTGCCAGCAGCTTAGTCCAGGGGACCTACAATGAGCAGTTCTTC. This sequence encodes CASSLVQGTYNEQFF.

The genes are TRBV9 and TRBJ2-3; 10 nucleotides align to TRBD1. In germline, CDR1 is SGDLS, CDR2 YYNGEE. With 0 bases clipped from V and 3 bases from J, the junction kept 1 base outside the gene matches. CDR3 size: 15 residues. The CDR3 protein is CASSVGDRGTDTQYF. CDR3 DNA: TGTGCCAGCAGCGTAGGGGACAGGGGTACAGATACGCAGTATTTT.

The CDR3 is CASSFTGRRAYEQYF. DNA of the CDR3: TGTGCCAGCAGTTTTACAGGGAGAAGGGCCTACGAGCAGTACTTC. The chain carries TRBV27 and TRBJ2-7, with D possibly being TRBD1 (6 bases). The CDR3 covers 15 residues. Trimming took off 3 bases at V and 2 bases at J, with 14 bases between the two ends. In germline, CDR1 is MNHEY, CDR2 SMNVEV (reference sequence).

The V call is TRBV10-3, the J call TRBJ2-1; D call uncertain. Germline V CDR1 and CDR2: ENHRY, SYGVKD. The CDR3 loop spans 14 amino acids. Trimming removed 4 bases at V and 8 bases at J, with 15 bases between. The CDR3 DNA sequence: TGTGCCATCAGTGTTGCGGCTAGTAAGCATGAGCAGTTCTTC. It translates to CAISVAASKHEQFF.

This clone was seen more than once but under ten times. The rearrangement links TRBV19 to TRBJ1-1; D is ambiguous. Trimming took off 1 base at V and 1 base at J, with 19 bases between the two ends. There are 18 residues in the CDR3. CDR1 is LNHDA and CDR2 is SQIVND in the germline V gene (reference sequence). The CDR3 loop reads CASSIVTNRPGENTEAFF. DNA of the CDR3: TGTGCCAGTAGTATAGTTACAAATAGACCGGGAGAGAACACTGAAGCTTTCTTT. Complete variable domain (other parts from reference TRBV19 and TRBJ1-1): DGGITQSPKYLFRKEGQNVTLSCEQNLNHDAMYWYRQDPGQGLRLIYYSQIVNDFQKGDIAEGYSVSREKKESFPLTVTSAQKNPTAFYLCASSIVTNRPGENTEAFFGQGTRLTVV.